This TCR beta chain stems from a study of T cells after yellow fever vaccination. MiXCR, applied by TCRdb to the 5' RACE reads, yields one record per CDR3 protein. This sample carries about 320,000 distinct CDR3 sequences, over 3.5% of them seen once, and the ten largest clones take less than 20%. This clonotype came up many times. The starting material was PBMCs, obtained 15 days after the yellow fever booster vaccination. This TCR came from a young man who received the YFV17D yellow fever vaccine.

The CDR3 bases are TGTGCCAGCAGCAAGACGGCCAGCTCCTACGAGCAGTACTTC. Protein sequence: CASSKTASSYEQYF. This chain connects TRBV21-1 to TRBJ2-7. TRBV21-1 is a known pseudogene. This CDR3 contains 14 residues.